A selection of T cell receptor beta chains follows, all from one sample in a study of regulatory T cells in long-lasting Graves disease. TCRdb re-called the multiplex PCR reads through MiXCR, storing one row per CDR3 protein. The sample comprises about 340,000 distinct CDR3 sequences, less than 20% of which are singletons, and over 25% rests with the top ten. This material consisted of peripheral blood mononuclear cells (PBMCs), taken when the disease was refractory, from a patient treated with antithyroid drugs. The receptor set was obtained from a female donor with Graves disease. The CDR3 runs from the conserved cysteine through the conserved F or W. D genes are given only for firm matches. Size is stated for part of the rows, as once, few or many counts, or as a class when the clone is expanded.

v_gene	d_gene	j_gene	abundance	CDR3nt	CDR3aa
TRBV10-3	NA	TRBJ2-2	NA	TGTGCCACGAAAGATGAGGGGAACACCGGGGAGCTGTTTTTT	CATKDEGNTGELFF
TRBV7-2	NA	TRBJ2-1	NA	TGTGCCAGCAGCTTATTATACAATGAGCAGTTCTTC	CASSLLYNEQFF
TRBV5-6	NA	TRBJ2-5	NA	TGTGCCAGCAGCTTGAGCGGGTTAGGGCAGAGCGGGACCCAGTACTTC	CASSLSGLGQSGTQYF
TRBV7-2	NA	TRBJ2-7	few	TGTGCCAGCAGCCCCGACCCCCGGGGAACGTACGAGCAGTACTTC	CASSPDPRGTYEQYF
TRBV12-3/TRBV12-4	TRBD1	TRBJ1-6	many	TGTGCCAGCAGTCGTACAGGGGCTGATAATTCACCCCTCCACTTT	CASSRTGADNSPLHF
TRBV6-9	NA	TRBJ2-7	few	TGTGCCAGCAGTTACGGAGGGTTCGAGCAGTACTTC	CASSYGGFEQYF
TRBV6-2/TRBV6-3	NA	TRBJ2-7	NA	TGTGCCAGCAGCGCTAACCCGGGCTACGAGCAGTACTTC	CASSANPGYEQYF
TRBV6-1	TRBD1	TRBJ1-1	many	TGTGCCAGCAGGGAACAGGGGGCCATTGAAGCTTTCTTT	CASREQGAIEAFF
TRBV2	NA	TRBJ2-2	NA	TGTGCCAGCAGCTGGTCCAGGGACACCGGGGAGCTGTTTTTT	CASSWSRDTGELFF
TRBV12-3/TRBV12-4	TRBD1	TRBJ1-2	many	TGTGCCGCCGACAGGGGAACTAACTATGGCTACACCTTC	CAADRGTNYGYTF
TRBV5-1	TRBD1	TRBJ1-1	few	TGCGCCAGCAGTTCAAGAGGGGACAGGGGGCATACTGAAGCTTTCTTT	CASSSRGDRGHTEAFF
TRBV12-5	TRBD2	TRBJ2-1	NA	TGTGCTAGTGGTTTGGTACTAGCTAGCGGGGGGTCTTACAATGAGCAGTTCTTC	CASGLVLASGGSYNEQFF